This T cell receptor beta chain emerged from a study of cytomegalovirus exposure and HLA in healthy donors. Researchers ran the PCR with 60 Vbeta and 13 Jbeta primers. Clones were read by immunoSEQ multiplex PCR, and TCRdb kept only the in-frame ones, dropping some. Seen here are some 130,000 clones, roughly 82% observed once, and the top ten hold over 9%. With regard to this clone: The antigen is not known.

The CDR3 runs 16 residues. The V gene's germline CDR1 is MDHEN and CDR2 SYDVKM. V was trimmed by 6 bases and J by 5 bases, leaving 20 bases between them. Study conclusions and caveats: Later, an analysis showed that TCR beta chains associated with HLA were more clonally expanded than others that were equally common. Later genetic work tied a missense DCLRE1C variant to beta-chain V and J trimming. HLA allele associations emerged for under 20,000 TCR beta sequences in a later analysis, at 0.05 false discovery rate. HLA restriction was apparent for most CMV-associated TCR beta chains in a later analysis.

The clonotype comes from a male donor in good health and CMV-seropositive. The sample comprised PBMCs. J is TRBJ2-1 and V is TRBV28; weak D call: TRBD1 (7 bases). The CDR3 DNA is TGTGCCAGCAGATTCGCCAGGGGGGCGCAGAACAATGAGCAGTTCTTC. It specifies CASRFARGAQNNEQFF.